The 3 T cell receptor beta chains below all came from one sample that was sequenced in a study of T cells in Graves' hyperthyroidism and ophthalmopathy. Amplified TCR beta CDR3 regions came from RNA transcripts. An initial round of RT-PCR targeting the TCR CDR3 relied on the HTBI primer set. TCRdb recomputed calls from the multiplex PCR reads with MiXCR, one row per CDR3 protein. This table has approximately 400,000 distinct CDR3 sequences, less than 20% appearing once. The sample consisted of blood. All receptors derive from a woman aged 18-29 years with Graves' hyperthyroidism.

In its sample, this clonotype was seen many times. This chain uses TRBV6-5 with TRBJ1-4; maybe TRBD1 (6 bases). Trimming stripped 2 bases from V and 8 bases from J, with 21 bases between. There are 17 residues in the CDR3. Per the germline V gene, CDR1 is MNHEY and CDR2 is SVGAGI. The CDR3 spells CASSYTSYGGRGEKLFF. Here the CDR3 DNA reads TGTGCCAGCAGTTACACGAGTTATGGGGGGCGCGGAGAAAAACTGTTTTTT.

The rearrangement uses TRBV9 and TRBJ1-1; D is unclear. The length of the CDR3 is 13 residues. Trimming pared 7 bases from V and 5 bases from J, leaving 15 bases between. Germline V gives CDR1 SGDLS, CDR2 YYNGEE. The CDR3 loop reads CASGGKEGTEAFF. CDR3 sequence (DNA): TGTGCCAGCGGAGGGAAGGAGGGAACTGAAGCTTTCTTT. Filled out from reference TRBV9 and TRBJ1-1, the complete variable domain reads DSGVTQTPKHLITATGQRVTLRCSPRSGDLSVYWYQQSLDQGLQFLIQYYNGEERAKGNILERFSAQQFPDLHSELNLSSLELGDSALYFCASGGKEGTEAFFGQGTRLTVV.

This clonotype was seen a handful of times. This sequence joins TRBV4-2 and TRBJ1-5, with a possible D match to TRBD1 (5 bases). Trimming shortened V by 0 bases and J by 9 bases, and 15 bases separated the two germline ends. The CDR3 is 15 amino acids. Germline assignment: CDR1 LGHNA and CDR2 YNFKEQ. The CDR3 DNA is TGTGCCAGCAGCCAAGATCATGGGGACCGTAGGCCCCAGCATTTT. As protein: CASSQDHGDRRPQHF.